What follows are 30 T cell receptor beta chains derived from one specimen sequenced in a study of long-term antiretroviral therapy in people with HIV. Samples were assayed with immunoSEQ v3.0 at survey level. Profiled with immunoSEQ multiplex PCR; TCRdb holds only in-frame clones, not every one. Among about 23,000 clones listed, roughly four fifths were seen once. Sequencing was performed on unsorted PBMCs, taken 0.4 years after starting antiretroviral therapy. These receptors all stem from a man aged 50-59 years with HIV.

This chain uses TRBV28 with TRBJ1-1; maybe TRBD1 (5 bases). Germline loops: CDR1 MDHEN, CDR2 SYDVKM. Trimming stripped 4 bases from V and 10 bases from J, with 13 bases between. The length of the CDR3 is 12 residues. This CDR3 is CASSSRTGGAFF. CDR3 DNA sequence: TGTGCCAGCAGTTCCCGGACGGGGGGAGCTTTCTTT. The entire variable domain, with the rest obtained from reference TRBV28 and TRBJ1-1, is as follows: DVKVTQSSRYLVKRTGEKVFLECVQDMDHENMFWYRQDPGLGLRLIYFSYDVKMKEKGDIPEGYSVSREKKERFSLILESASTNQTSMYLCASSSRTGGAFFGQGTRLTVV.

CDR3 amino acids: CASSMGFQETQYF. CDR3 bases: TGCGCCAGCAGCATGGGCTTCCAAGAGACCCAGTACTTC. The chain joins TRBV5-1 to TRBJ2-5; D is ambiguous. V shed 4 bases and J shed 1 base, with 8 bases lying between them. Per the germline V gene, CDR1 is SGHRS and CDR2 is YFSETQ. The CDR3 spans 13 residues.

J is TRBJ1-4 and V is TRBV7-8; no clear D. The ends were cut back, 7 bases at V and 0 bases at J, with 12 bases in the middle. The CDR3 spans 15 residues. The germline V gene encodes CDR1 SGHVS and CDR2 FQNEAQ. In DNA form, the CDR3 reads TGTGCCAGCACAGACCTCTCGGCAACTAATGAAAAACTGTTTTTT. It translates to CASTDLSATNEKLFF.

The V call is TRBV7-9, the J call TRBJ1-6; weak D call: TRBD1 (6 bases). The CDR3 has 15 residues. CDR1 SEHNR and CDR2 FQNEAQ come from the germline V gene (reference sequence). Trimming removed 1 base from V and 7 bases from J, with 11 bases in between. The CDR3 DNA sequence: TGTGCCAGCAGCTTAGAGGGGGTCAGGAATTCACCCCTCCACTTT. Amino acids: CASSLEGVRNSPLHF.

The table lists this clone with a few counts. The chain joins TRBV10-1 to TRBJ2-2, with 8 bases aligning to TRBD1. Germline V gene data show CDR1 as WNHNN and CDR2 as SYGVQD (reference sequence). Trimming removed 6 bases from V and 0 bases from J; junction bases left unmatched: 9. CDR3 length equals 17 residues. The CDR3 DNA reads TGCGCCAGCAGCCAGGGGGCCGGGCCGACGAACACCGGGGAGCTGTTTTTT. Protein product: CASSQGAGPTNTGELFF.

This chain connects TRBV7-9 to TRBJ2-7; D is uncertain. Per the germline V gene, CDR1 is SEHNR and CDR2 is FQNEAQ (reference sequence). V was trimmed by 2 bases and J by 0 bases, leaving 5 bases between them. The CDR3 has 13 amino acids. For the CDR3, the DNA is TGTGCCAGCAGCTTAAAAAGCTCCTACGAGCAGTACTTC. As protein: CASSLKSSYEQYF.

The chain carries TRBV19 and TRBJ1-5; 7 bases are shared with TRBD1. CDR3 length: 13 amino acids. V shed 8 bases, J shed 2 bases, and the junction held 3 bases outside the gene matches. Per germline, CDR1 LNHDA and CDR2 SQIVND (reference sequence). The CDR3 nucleotides read TGTGCCAGTCATACAGGGGGCAATCAGCCCCAGCATTTT. This translates into CASHTGGNQPQHF.

This clone is judged medium-sized. V is TRBV7-9 and J is TRBJ1-1, with D possibly matching TRBD1 (5 bases). The CDR3 covers 15 residues. V lost 3 bases and J lost 1, with 12 bases in between. Germline assignment: CDR1 SEHNR and CDR2 FQNEAQ (reference sequence). The CDR3, as DNA: TGTGCCAGCAGCTTGAGTTCGGGACGGAACACTGAAGCTTTCTTT. Amino acids: CASSLSSGRNTEAFF.

The chain recombines TRBV28 with TRBJ1-5; D might be TRBD1 (6 bases). V was trimmed by 3 bases and J by 0 bases, leaving 12 bases between them. Germline V gene sequence: CDR1 MDHEN, CDR2 SYDVKM. This CDR3 has 16 amino acids. The CDR3 DNA follows: TGTGCCAGCAGTTTGCAGGGGTCTTTTAGCAATCAGCCCCAGCATTTT. It translates to CASSLQGSFSNQPQHF. Drawing the rest from reference TRBV28 and TRBJ1-5, the complete variable domain is DVKVTQSSRYLVKRTGEKVFLECVQDMDHENMFWYRQDPGLGLRLIYFSYDVKMKEKGDIPEGYSVSREKKERFSLILESASTNQTSMYLCASSLQGSFSNQPQHFGDGTRLSIL.

The gene calls are TRBV2 and TRBJ2-1, with TRBD2 matching 10 bases. The CDR3 covers 15 residues. The ends lost 8 bases at V and 7 bases at J; junction bases unmatched: 11. Per the germline V gene, CDR1 is SNHLY and CDR2 is FYNNEI. CDR3 in DNA: TGTGCCAGCCTACCCAGGCCACTAGCGGGGAATGAGCAGTTCTTC. Translated: CASLPRPLAGNEQFF.

This chain uses TRBV5-1 with TRBJ2-5; 9 nucleotides agree with TRBD1. The CDR3 sequence is 14 residues long. CDR1 and CDR2 (germline): SGHRS, YFSETQ. V lost 2 bases and J lost 5; bases outside the gene matches: 4. CDR3 coding DNA: TGCGCCAGCAGCTTCGGACAGGGGTGGGAGACCCAGTACTTC. Translation gives CASSFGQGWETQYF.

This clone was counted once. The chain couples TRBV11-3 to TRBJ2-2; 10 bases are shared with TRBD1. The CDR3 loop spans 16 amino acids. The germline gives CDR1 SGHNT, CDR2 YENEEA. Germline trimming cut 3 bases from V and 1 base from J; bases unmatched to any gene: 2. For the CDR3, the DNA is TGTGCCAGCAGCTTCCGGGACAGGGGGAACACCGGGGAGCTGTTTTTT. It specifies CASSFRDRGNTGELFF.

This clone has only a few counts. CDR3 sequence reads: CASSLGQGRSYEQYF. The DNA for the CDR3 is TGCGCCAGCAGCCTCGGACAGGGGCGCAGCTACGAGCAGTACTTC. The rearrangement joins TRBV5-1 to TRBJ2-7, with 9 bases matching TRBD1. CDR3 size: 15 residues. V gave up 4 bases and J gave up 3 bases; unmatched junction bases: 8. In germline, CDR1 is SGHRS, CDR2 YFSETQ. The variable domain in full, completed from reference TRBV5-1 and TRBJ2-7, reads KAGVTQTPRYLIKTRGQQVTLSCSPISGHRSVSWYQQTPGQGLQFLFEYFSETQRNKGNFPGRFSGRQFSNSRSEMNVSTLELGDSALYLCASSLGQGRSYEQYFGPGTRLTVT.

Sample share makes this clone medium-sized. CDR3 in amino acids: CASSLDRDSPLHF. In nucleotides, the CDR3 is TGTGCCAGCAGCTTAGATCGGGATTCACCCCTCCACTTT. The chain employs TRBV11-3 and TRBJ1-6, with D unclear. V lost 0 bases to trimming and J lost 8 bases, with 5 bases between them. The CDR3 covers 13 residues. From germline, CDR1 is SGHNT and CDR2 YENEEA. The full variable domain, its missing parts supplied by reference TRBV11-3 and TRBJ1-6, is EAGVVQSPRYKIIEKKQPVAFWCNPISGHNTLYWYLQNLGQGPELLIRYENEEAVDDSQLPKDRFSAERLKGVDSTLKIQPAELGDSAVYLCASSLDRDSPLHFGNGTRLTVT.

V and J are TRBV10-3 and TRBJ2-3; unclear D gene. The germline V gene encodes CDR1 ENHRY and CDR2 SYGVKD. CDR3 length: 12 amino acids. Between the trimmed V and J ends, which lost 2 bases and 3 bases, there was a span of 3 bases. The chain's CDR3 is CAISEGTDTQYF. Here the CDR3 DNA reads TGTGCCATCAGTGAGGGGACAGATACGCAGTATTTT.

This rearrangement joins TRBV7-6 to TRBJ2-7, with TRBD1 matching 8 bases. Germline trimming cut 6 bases from V and 2 bases from J; bases unmatched to any gene: 21. CDR1 and CDR2 from the germline V gene are SGHVS and FNYEAQ. The CDR3 runs to 19 residues. The CDR3 here is CASSSTIPTGANAPYEQYF. CDR3 coding DNA: TGTGCCAGCAGTTCGACTATTCCGACAGGGGCCAACGCCCCCTACGAGCAGTACTTC.

This chain joins TRBV7-9 and TRBJ2-5; the D gene is possibly TRBD1 (7 bases). The CDR3 length is 18 residues. The germline CDR1 and CDR2 sequences are SEHNR and FQNEAQ (reference sequence). The V end lost 5 bases, the J end lost 4 bases, and 26 bases lay between the germline ends. The DNA for the CDR3 is TGTGCCAGCAGCCGGAGAAATGCAGGGGGACTCAACGGAGAGACCCAGTACTTC. Translation: CASSRRNAGGLNGETQYF.

Here the CDR3 reads CASVGTAPYEQYF. CDR3 bases: TGTGCGTCGGTGGGGACGGCTCCCTACGAGCAGTACTTC. The V and J genes are TRBV30 and TRBJ2-7; possibly TRBD1 or TRBD2 for D (5 bases each). Germline lookup yields CDR1 GTSNPN and CDR2 SVGIG (reference sequence). CDR3 length: 13 residues.

J is TRBJ1-1 and V is TRBV5-1, with unresolved D. CDR1 SGHRS and CDR2 YFSETQ come from the germline V gene. The CDR3 is made up of 11 amino acids. Deletions cut 5 bases from V and 4 bases from J, with 6 bases between. The CDR3 spells CASRDGTEAFF. CDR3 in DNA: TGCGCCAGCAGGGACGGCACTGAAGCTTTCTTT.

The genes are TRBV30 and TRBJ1-4, with D unresolved. The CDR3 runs 13 residues. Germline-derived CDR1 and CDR2 are GTSNPN and SVGIG (reference sequence). The V end lost 3 bases, the J end lost 7 bases, and 12 bases lay between the germline ends. The CDR3 DNA follows: TGTGCCTGGAGCCTAAATCCCATTGAAAAACTGTTTTTT. Protein: CAWSLNPIEKLFF.

This rearrangement joins TRBV18 to TRBJ1-1; D is perhaps TRBD1 (5 bases). CDR3 length equals 16 residues. V was pared by 1 base and J by 0 bases, with 12 bases between. The V gene's germline CDR1 is KGHSH and CDR2 LQKENI. CDR3 bases: TGTGCCAGCTCACCACATCCAGGGAATATGAACACTGAAGCTTTCTTT. Residues: CASSPHPGNMNTEAFF.

This sequence joins TRBV6-6 and TRBJ1-2; a possible D gene is TRBD1 (5 bases). Per germline, CDR1 MNHNY and CDR2 SVGAGI (reference sequence). This CDR3 spans 15 amino acids. V was shortened by 2 bases and J by 0 bases, with 10 bases between the two germline ends. CDR3 region: CASSYGDVANYGYTF. CDR3 nucleotides: TGTGCCAGCAGTTACGGGGACGTTGCTAACTATGGCTACACCTTC.

The rearrangement links TRBV5-1 to TRBJ1-1; D is undetermined. The CDR3 consists of 11 residues. The V end was cut by 8 bases, the J end by 1 base, with 6 bases between. The germline CDR1 and CDR2 sequences are SGHRS and YFSETQ. CDR3 region: CASRRNTEAFF. The CDR3 DNA sequence: TGCGCCAGTCGTAGGAACACTGAAGCTTTCTTT.

The genes are TRBV7-9 and TRBJ1-6, with no clear D. The CDR3 covers 13 residues. Trimming removed 4 bases from V and 6 bases from J, with 7 bases in between. Per germline, CDR1 SEHNR and CDR2 FQNEAQ (reference sequence). Here the CDR3 DNA reads TGTGCCAGCAGCTCATATAGTAATTCACCCCTCCACTTT. Translating it yields CASSSYSNSPLHF.

V gene TRBV5-6 combines with J gene TRBJ2-3; 7 nucleotides align to TRBD1. The germline CDR1 and CDR2 sequences are SGHDT and YYEEEE. V was clipped by 0 bases and J by 3 bases; unmatched bases: 7. There are 16 residues in the CDR3. Here the CDR3 reads CASSLGGGWSTDTQYF. CDR3 in DNA: TGTGCCAGCAGCTTGGGAGGGGGCTGGTCGACAGATACGCAGTATTTT.

The chain has TRBV7-3 and TRBJ1-5, with D perhaps TRBD1 (5 bases). This CDR3 is 13 amino acids long. CDR1 is SGHTA, CDR2 FQGTGA, per germline. V lost 2 bases to trimming and J lost 4 bases, with 6 bases between them. The DNA for the CDR3 is TGTGCCAGCAGCTTAGGGGCGAATCAGCCCCAGCATTTT. Its translation: CASSLGANQPQHF.

This chain links TRBV19 with TRBJ2-2; TRBD2 might be the D (5 bases). There are 12 residues in the CDR3. The V end lost 6 bases, the J end lost 6 bases, and 8 bases lay between the germline ends. The V gene's germline CDR1 is LNHDA and CDR2 SQIVND (reference sequence). DNA for the CDR3: TGTGCCAGTAGGCCTAGCTCCGGGGAGCTGTTTTTT. This translates into CASRPSSGELFF.

The chain joins TRBV5-1 to TRBJ1-4; D remains ambiguous. Trimming left V 7 bases short and J 1 base short, with 11 bases between. The CDR3 consists of 14 residues. Germline CDR1 is SGHRS and CDR2 is YFSETQ. CDR3 coding DNA: TGCGCCAGCCGGATGGGTCAAACTAATGAAAAACTGTTTTTT. Encoded protein: CASRMGQTNEKLFF.

The CDR3 protein is CASSFTGTKGYTF. The CDR3 DNA is TGTGCCAGCAGCTTCACAGGGACAAAGGGCTACACCTTC. The rearrangement joins TRBV11-2 to TRBJ1-2; TRBD1 is a possible D gene (6 bases). V was trimmed by 3 bases and J by 8 bases, leaving 13 bases between them. This CDR3 contains 13 residues. CDR1 is SGHAT, CDR2 FQNNGV, per germline.

This chain connects TRBV2 to TRBJ1-5, with 9 positions matching TRBD1. CDR3 length: 15 amino acids. The trim removed 5 bases at V and 2 bases at J, leaving 4 bases unmatched. Germline lookup yields CDR1 SNHLY and CDR2 FYNNEI. CDR3 region: CASSRDRAGNQPQHF. In DNA, the CDR3 is TGTGCCAGCAGTCGGGACAGGGCGGGCAATCAGCCCCAGCATTTT.